This TCR beta chain is drawn from a study of regulatory T cells in long-lasting Graves disease (dated by TCRdb to the early 2020s). With respect to the entire study: In the newly diagnosed Graves' disease group, patients had been taking antithyroid drugs for less than 3 months. Persistent Graves' disease patients were compared with newly diagnosed Graves' disease patients by peripheral blood TCR sequencing and RNA sequencing. The study was registered as a clinical trial and conducted in China. A total of 33 samples were covered by TCR sequencing, comprising some 13 persistent and about 20 newly diagnosed Graves' disease patients. Overall results and qualifications from the work: Persistent Graves' disease patients showed lower TCR Shannon entropy and fewer highly expanded clones than newly diagnosed patients, suggesting clonal expansion. Persistent patients shared more public clonotypes among themselves (2,741) than newly diagnosed patients did (approximately 870). Only the TCR beta chain was sequenced and analyzed. TRBV28, TRBJ1-2 and TRBJ2-5 were preferentially used in persistent disease, while TRBV20-1 and TRBJ2-1 were favored in newly diagnosed disease. Because the primary lesion, thyroid tissue, could not be accessed, the study looked at peripheral blood alone. As a limitation, the authors acknowledged that the small sample size may reduce accuracy.

Explained via the paper, the time point label denotes: newly diagnosed GD, antithyroid drugs for less than 3 months. For both TCR sequencing and RNA sequencing, RNA was extracted from PBMCs in TRIzol. Graves' disease was diagnosed according to American Thyroid Association guidelines. The patients came from an endocrinology department in Xi'an, China. Each patient gave about 10 milliliters of peripheral blood, collected in an EDTA anticoagulant tube. Ficoll Paque Plus density gradient separation was used to isolate PBMCs, and no additional T cell sorting was done. An Agilent 2100 Bioanalyzer and agarose gel were used to check RNA quality, and a NanoDrop 2000 was used to measure RNA concentration. This clonotype has more than one count but fewer than ten. No antigen is known for it. No base-level quality is on record; no much larger clone is a single base apart. Spanning cysteine to phenylalanine, the CDR3 consists of 13 amino acids. The only DNA kept is the CDR3, 39 bases in frame from the first base. The junction carries 16 bases between V and J, which are trimmed by 0 bases and 16 bases respectively. CDR1 DFQATT and CDR2 SNEGSKA were looked up in the germline V gene (reference sequence).

The library relied on multiplex PCR. The sequencer was an Illumina HiSeq 4000. iRepertoire HTBI primers and Arm-PCR amplification of CDR3 regions were used to construct TCR beta libraries. Before sequencing, the PCR products went through gel purification. Per the original workflow: A total of some 60 TRBV and approximately 13 TRBJ segments were identified across samples and were used for gene usage analysis of CDR3 amino acid clonotypes. COPE and FqMerger were used to merge filtered high-quality paired reads into contigs. BLAST was used to align contigs to IMGT TRBV, TRBD and TRBJ reference genes, with CDR3 defined following IMGT. Clonotypes above 0.1% frequency were classified as highly expanded clones. Repertoire diversity was measured by Shannon entropy, and V-J evenness by the Gini coefficient. A clonotype was considered public if more than one individual shared it. Clones were called with MiXCR by TCRdb after fastp trimmed the public reads at Q25, and only in-frame beta chains were retained. Identical CDR3 proteins give one entry, which carries the most common genes and DNA. In this record, the V and J calls reflect TCRdb's handling and not the investigators' own analysis. Counted in this sample were about 620,000 distinct CDR3 sequences; roughly 16% of them appeared once. Clones ranked in the top ten supply about 17% of the sample.

The data also belong to a second study, concerning T cells in Graves' hyperthyroidism and ophthalmopathy. As described in the second report: Graves' hyperthyroidism was defined as stable when no progression to ophthalmopathy occurred over 18 months of follow-up. Hyperthyroidism patients were newly diagnosed, with disease duration under 2 months, and aged 18 to 65 years. Patients with uncontrolled infections, other autoimmune diseases, pregnancy or lactation were excluded. Diagnoses were based on clinical symptoms, serum thyroxine and TRAb, thyroid ultrasound and orbital computed tomography. For the first round of RT-PCR on the TCR CDR3, the HTBI primer set was used together with the Qiagen OneStep RT-PCR kit. Most expanded thyroid clonotypes (frequency above 0.001) were also found in blood, which suggests that blood repertoires may mirror thyroid immune responses. In cross-validation, a model built on a 13 V-J signature told ophthalmopathy apart from stable hyperthyroidism with 85% to 90% sensitivity and around 84% specificity, and in testing the same model reached 80%/75%. During validation, the model predicted progression to ophthalmopathy a median of around six months ahead of onset, with around 65% sensitivity and almost 75% specificity. TCR V-J signatures able to tell the groups apart were searched for in a discovery cohort of some 100 patients, of whom roughly 42 had Graves' ophthalmopathy and roughly 58 had stable Graves' hyperthyroidism. An independent validation cohort of 18 to 20 hyperthyroidism patients and about 15 patients who later progressed to ophthalmopathy tested prospective prediction of ophthalmopathy. The 95 to 100 discovery patients were divided at random into training and test sets in a 7:3 ratio. In more than 5 Graves' hyperthyroidism patients, the study also compared T-cell repertoires from thyroid tissue with T-cell repertoires from blood. Following sampling, methimazole starting at 30 mg daily was given to hyperthyroidism patients, and high-dose intravenous methylprednisolone was given to ophthalmopathy patients. Libraries were constructed in a second round of multiplex PCR, after which size selection and purification were carried out. Libraries were sequenced paired-end with 100 bp reads on an Illumina HiSeq2000. SOAPnuke was used to process the raw data, throwing out any read that contained adapters or uncalled bases, had a mean Phred below 15, or lacked an exact constant-primer or identifier match. COPE v1.2.5 was used to merge the high-quality paired reads, and each unique nucleotide sequence was defined as a clonotype. Clonotypes were aligned to IMGT TRBV, TRBD and TRBJ reference segments using MiTCR v1.1. The analysis was restricted to V-J combinations with a frequency above 0.0001, which together covered about 99% of the repertoires. A TCS score was defined as the ratio of F50 (clonal expansion) to E x V (chaos), with BLOSUM62-based TCRdist applied between CDR3 peptides within each V-J. Welch's t-statistics and random forest reduced roughly 540 V-J features to 10 to 15, which were used in a naive Bayes classifier (R e1071). Sample size was not statistically predetermined, and blinding of investigators to group allocation was not performed. TCR Vbeta CDR3 sequencing of 135 peripheral blood samples (under 45 ophthalmopathy, some 75 hyperthyroidism and approximately 17 progressor patients) is reported in the paper.

This specimen was peripheral blood mononuclear cells (PBMCs), taken at new diagnosis, from a patient treated with antithyroid drugs. The receptor's source is a woman aged 30 to 39 with Graves disease. Donor details come from another sample of the same person, matched by shared clones. The sequence links TRBV20-1 to TRBJ1-6; D gene: possibly TRBD1, on 5 matching bases. The nucleotide sequence reads TGCAGTGCTAGAGAGCAGGGTCTTCCAGCACTCCACTTT. Translated, this is CSAREQGLPALHF.